This note documents a single T cell receptor (beta chain) sequence. Its antigen is undetermined. Unmatched junction bases numbered 11, after V lost 5 bases and J lost 7 bases. This CDR3 has 16 residues. Germline values: CDR1 GTSNPN, CDR2 SVGIG (reference sequence). The data derive from a study of cytomegalovirus exposure and HLA in healthy donors. Study overall: Caucasian-associated ancestry cluster membership applied to less than 85% of approximately 420 genotyped donors.

Notes on the study in general: Common viral pathogens (according to a later analysis) appeared linked to several of the most significant clusters. Some segments of the V type, notably TRBV6-2 and TRBV6-3, were excluded as indistinguishable.

60 Vbeta and 13 Jbeta primers were used in PCR. Profiled with immunoSEQ multiplex PCR; TCRdb holds only in-frame clones, not every one. Counted here are some 200,000 clones, about 80% occurring once; the ten biggest clones make up 0.63%. Sequencing was carried out using PBMCs. The chain links TRBV30 to TRBJ2-1; TRBD2 matches at 13 bases. This TCR derives from a man aged 18 to 29 in good health and CMV-seronegative. CDR3 region: CAWVSWTSGGRNEQFF. The CDR3, as DNA: TGTGCCTGGGTCTCGTGGACTAGCGGGGGTAGGAATGAGCAGTTCTTC.